These T cell receptor beta chains were read from a single sample in a study of blood T cell repertoires in COVID-19. Profiling relied on immunoSEQ multiplex PCR, and the TCRdb table lists in-frame clones only, not all of them. The table has about 370,000 clones, approximately 90% seen once. Sequencing was carried out using PBMCs or T cells enriched from blood (not recorded which). These receptors all stem from a woman aged 40 to 55 who had been exposed to COVID-19. Each CDR3 is given with its conserved first and last residue. D genes are given only for firm matches. Clone size appears in some rows only: once, few, many, or a class for an expanded clone.

size	D	J	V	DNA	CDR3
NA	NA	TRBJ2-7	TRBV21-1	TGTGCCAGCAGCAAACTAGATACAATTAACGAGCAGTACTTC	CASSKLDTINEQYF
NA	NA	TRBJ2-7	TRBV4-1	TGCGCCAGCAGCCCGCGGGACTCCGGCTCCTACGAGCAGTACTTC	CASSPRDSGSYEQYF
NA	NA	TRBJ2-1	TRBV4-1	TGCGCCAGCAGCCAAGAAGGGGGTTACAATGAGCAGTTCTTC	CASSQEGGYNEQFF
NA	TRBD1	TRBJ1-5	TRBV30	TGTGCCTGGAGTCTCGGACAGGGGCGGAATCAGCCCCAGCATTTT	CAWSLGQGRNQPQHF
NA	TRBD2	TRBJ2-7	TRBV9	TGTGCCAGCAGCCCCCCTGGGACTAGCGGGAGGGTTGAGCAGTACTTC	CASSPPGTSGRVEQYF
NA	NA	TRBJ2-7	TRBV19	TGTGCCAGTACCTGGACAGAGCCCTACGAGCAGTACTTC	CASTWTEPYEQYF
NA	NA	TRBJ2-3	TRBV30	TGTGCCTGGAGTCTCCAGGGTATCCTCACAGATACGCAGTATTTT	CAWSLQGILTDTQYF
few	NA	TRBJ2-3	TRBV11-3	TGTGCCAGCAGCTTAGACGGGATAGGCACAGATACGCAGTATTTT	CASSLDGIGTDTQYF
NA	NA	TRBJ1-2	TRBV13	TGTGCCAGCAGCCCCGGAGCTCAGACTGGGGGGGTCAACTATGGCTACACCTTC	CASSPGAQTGGVNYGYTF
NA	NA	TRBJ1-4	TRBV19	TGTGCCAGTAGTAGAAAAAGACAAGCAACTAATGAAAAACTGTTTTTT	CASSRKRQATNEKLFF
NA	NA	TRBJ1-2	TRBV5-4	TGTGCCACCACCTGGAGGGCGTCCAGTGGCTACACCTTC	CATTWRASSGYTF
few	TRBD1	TRBJ2-3	TRBV6-4	TGTGCCAGCAGTGCTACAGGGGGCACAGATACGCAGTATTTT	CASSATGGTDTQYF
NA	NA	TRBJ2-2	TRBV19	TGTGCCAGTCGGACTATTCGGGACACCGGGGAGCTGTTTTTT	CASRTIRDTGELFF
NA	NA	TRBJ1-1	TRBV10-2	TGCGCCAGCAGTGAGTCGACGCGGCCGCTGGAAGCTTTCTTT	CASSESTRPLEAFF
NA	NA	TRBJ1-2	TRBV25-1	TGTGCCAGCAGTGAATTCAGGGGACACGGCTACACCTTC	CASSEFRGHGYTF
NA	NA	TRBJ1-2	TRBV25-1	TGTGCCAGCAGTGATCGGCGGGGTCCCAACTATGGCTACACCTTC	CASSDRRGPNYGYTF
few	NA	TRBJ1-3	TRBV30	TGTGCCTGGAGTGGTGCAGGGGACACCATATATTTT	CAWSGAGDTIYF
NA	NA	TRBJ1-6	TRBV30	TGTGCCTGGAGTTACACGACCCTCCACTTT	CAWSYTTLHF
NA	TRBD1	TRBJ1-1	TRBV4-1	TGCGCCAGCAGCCCAAGGACAGGGGCCCTGAACACTGAAGCTTTCTTT	CASSPRTGALNTEAFF
NA	TRBD1	TRBJ1-1	TRBV9	TGTGCCAGCAGCCCCTCTTGGGGGACAGTGAACACTGAAGCTTTCTTT	CASSPSWGTVNTEAFF
NA	TRBD2	TRBJ2-7	TRBV5-1	TGCGCCAGCAGCTTGGGGACTAGCGGGAGATATGACGAGCAGTACTTC	CASSLGTSGRYDEQYF
once	NA	TRBJ2-2	TRBV5-1	TGCGCCAGCAGCTTGGACAGAAAGAACACCGGGGAGCTGTTTTTT	CASSLDRKNTGELFF